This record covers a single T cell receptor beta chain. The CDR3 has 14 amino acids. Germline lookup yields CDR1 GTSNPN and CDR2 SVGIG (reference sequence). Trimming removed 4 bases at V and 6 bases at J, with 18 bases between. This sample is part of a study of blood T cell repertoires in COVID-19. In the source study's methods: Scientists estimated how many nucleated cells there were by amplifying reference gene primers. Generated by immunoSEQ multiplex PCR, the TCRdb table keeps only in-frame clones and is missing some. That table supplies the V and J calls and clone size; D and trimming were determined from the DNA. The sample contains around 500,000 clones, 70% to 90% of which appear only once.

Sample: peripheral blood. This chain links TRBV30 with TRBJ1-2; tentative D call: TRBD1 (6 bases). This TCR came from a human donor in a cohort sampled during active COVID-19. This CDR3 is CAWIPDSGGDGYTF. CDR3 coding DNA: TGTGCCTGGATACCGGACAGCGGGGGAGATGGCTACACCTTC. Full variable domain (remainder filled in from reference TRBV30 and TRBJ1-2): SQTIHQWPATLVQPVGSPLSLECTVEGTSNPNLYWYRQAAGRGLQLLFYSVGIGQISSEVPQNLSASRPQDRQFILSSKKLLLSDSGFYLCAWIPDSGGDGYTFGSGTRLTVV.